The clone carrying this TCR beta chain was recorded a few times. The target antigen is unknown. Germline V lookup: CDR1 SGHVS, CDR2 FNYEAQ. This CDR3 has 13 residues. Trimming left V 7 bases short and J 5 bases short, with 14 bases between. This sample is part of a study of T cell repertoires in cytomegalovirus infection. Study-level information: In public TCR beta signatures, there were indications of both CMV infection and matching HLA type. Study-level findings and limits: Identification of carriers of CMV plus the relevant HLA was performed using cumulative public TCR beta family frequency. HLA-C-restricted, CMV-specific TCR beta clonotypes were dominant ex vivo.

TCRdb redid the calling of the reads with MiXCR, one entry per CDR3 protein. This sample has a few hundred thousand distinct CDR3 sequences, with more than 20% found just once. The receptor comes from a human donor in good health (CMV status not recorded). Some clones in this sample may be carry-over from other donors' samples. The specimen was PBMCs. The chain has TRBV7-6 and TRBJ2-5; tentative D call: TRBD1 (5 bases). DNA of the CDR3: TGTGCCAGCAAAGTGGGCGCAGGGGAGACCCAGTACTTC. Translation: CASKVGAGETQYF.